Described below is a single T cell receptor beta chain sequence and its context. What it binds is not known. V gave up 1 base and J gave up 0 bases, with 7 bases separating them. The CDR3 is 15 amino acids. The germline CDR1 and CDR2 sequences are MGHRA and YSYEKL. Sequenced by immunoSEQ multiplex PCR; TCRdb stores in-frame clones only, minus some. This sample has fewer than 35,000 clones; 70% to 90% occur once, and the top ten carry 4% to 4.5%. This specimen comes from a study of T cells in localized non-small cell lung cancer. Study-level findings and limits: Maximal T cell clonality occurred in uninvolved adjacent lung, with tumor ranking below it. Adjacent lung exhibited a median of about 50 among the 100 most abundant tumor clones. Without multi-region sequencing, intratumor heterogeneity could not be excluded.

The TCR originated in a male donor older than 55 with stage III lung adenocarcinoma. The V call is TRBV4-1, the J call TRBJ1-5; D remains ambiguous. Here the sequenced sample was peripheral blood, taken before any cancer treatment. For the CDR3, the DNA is TGCGCCAGCAGCCAAGCAGAGTATAGCAATCAGCCCCAGCATTTT. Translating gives CASSQAEYSNQPQHF.